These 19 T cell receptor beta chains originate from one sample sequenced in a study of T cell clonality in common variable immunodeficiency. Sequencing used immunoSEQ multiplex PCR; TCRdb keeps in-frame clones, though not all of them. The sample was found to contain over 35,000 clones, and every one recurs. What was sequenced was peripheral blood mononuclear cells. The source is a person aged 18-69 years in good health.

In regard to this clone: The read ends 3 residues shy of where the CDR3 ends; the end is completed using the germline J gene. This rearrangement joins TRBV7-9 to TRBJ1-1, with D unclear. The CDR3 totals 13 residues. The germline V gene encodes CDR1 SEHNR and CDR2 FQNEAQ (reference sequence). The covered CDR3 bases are TGTGCCAGCAGTCTCGACTACCAAGAGACA. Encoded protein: CASSLDYQET. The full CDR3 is CASSLDYQETAFF.

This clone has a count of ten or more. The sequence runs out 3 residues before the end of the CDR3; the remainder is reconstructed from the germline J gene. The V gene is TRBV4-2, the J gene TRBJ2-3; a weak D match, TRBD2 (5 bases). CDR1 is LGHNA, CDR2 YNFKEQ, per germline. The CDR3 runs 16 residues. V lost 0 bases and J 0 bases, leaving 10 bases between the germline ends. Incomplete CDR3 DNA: TGTGCCAGCAGCCAAGATCAACGGGGTAGCACAGATACG. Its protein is CASSQDQRGSTDT. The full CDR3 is CASSQDQRGSTDTQYF.

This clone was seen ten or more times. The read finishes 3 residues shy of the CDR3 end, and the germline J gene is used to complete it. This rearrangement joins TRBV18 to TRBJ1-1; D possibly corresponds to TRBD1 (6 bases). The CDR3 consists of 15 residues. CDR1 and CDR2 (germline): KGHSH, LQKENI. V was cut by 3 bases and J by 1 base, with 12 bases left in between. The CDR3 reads CASSPAPDRNTEAFF. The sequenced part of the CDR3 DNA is TGTGCCAGCTCACCTGCACCGGACAGGAACACTGAA.

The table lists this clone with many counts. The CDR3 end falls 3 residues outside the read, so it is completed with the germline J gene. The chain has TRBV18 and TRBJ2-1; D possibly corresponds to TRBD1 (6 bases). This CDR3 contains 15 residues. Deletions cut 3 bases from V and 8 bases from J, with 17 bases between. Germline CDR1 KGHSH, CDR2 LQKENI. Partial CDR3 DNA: TGTGCCAGCTCACCTCACCCCAGGGGCATGGATGAG. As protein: CASSPHPRGMDE. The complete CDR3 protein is CASSPHPRGMDEQFF. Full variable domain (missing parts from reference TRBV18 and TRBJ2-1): NAGVMQNPRHLVRRRGQEARLRCSPMKGHSHVYWYRQLPEEGLKFMVYLQKENIIDESGMPKERFSAEFPKEGPSILRIQQVVRGDSAAYFCASSPHPRGMDEQFFGPGTRLTVL.

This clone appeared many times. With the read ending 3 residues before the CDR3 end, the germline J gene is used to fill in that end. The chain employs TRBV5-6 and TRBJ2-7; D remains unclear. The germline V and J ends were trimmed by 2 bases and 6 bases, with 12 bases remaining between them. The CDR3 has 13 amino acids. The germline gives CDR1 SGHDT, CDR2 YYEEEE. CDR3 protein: CASSFGGGGEQYF. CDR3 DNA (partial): TGTGCCAGCAGCTTCGGCGGCGGTGGCGAG.

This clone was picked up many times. The sequenced CDR3 bases are TGTGCCAGCTCACCGGGCAGACAAGAGACC. It specifies CASSPGRQET. In full, the CDR3 is CASSPGRQETQYF. The chain combines TRBV18 with TRBJ2-5; D is ambiguous. The DNA ends 3 residues before the CDR3 does, and the rest of the CDR3 is filled in from the germline J gene. The CDR3 runs 13 residues. V lost 3 bases and J 2 bases, leaving 7 bases between the germline ends. CDR1 is KGHSH and CDR2 is LQKENI in the germline V gene.

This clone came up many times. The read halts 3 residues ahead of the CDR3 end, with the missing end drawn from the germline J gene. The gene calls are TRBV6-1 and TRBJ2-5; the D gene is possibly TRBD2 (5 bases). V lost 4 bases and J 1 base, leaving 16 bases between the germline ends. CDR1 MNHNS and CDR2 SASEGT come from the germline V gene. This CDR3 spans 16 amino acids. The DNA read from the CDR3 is TGTGCCAGCAGTGGAGCCCCTCGCGGACTCCAAGAGACC. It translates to CASSGAPRGLQET. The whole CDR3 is CASSGAPRGLQETQYF.

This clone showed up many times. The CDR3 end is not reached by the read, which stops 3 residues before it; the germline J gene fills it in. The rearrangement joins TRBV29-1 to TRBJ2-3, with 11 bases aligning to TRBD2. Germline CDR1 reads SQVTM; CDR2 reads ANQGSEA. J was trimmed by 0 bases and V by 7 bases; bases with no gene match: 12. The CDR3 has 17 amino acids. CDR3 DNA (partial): TGCAGCGCGGGGGGGGTGACTAGCGGGATAAGCACAGATACG. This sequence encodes CSAGGVTSGISTDT. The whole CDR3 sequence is CSAGGVTSGISTDTQYF.

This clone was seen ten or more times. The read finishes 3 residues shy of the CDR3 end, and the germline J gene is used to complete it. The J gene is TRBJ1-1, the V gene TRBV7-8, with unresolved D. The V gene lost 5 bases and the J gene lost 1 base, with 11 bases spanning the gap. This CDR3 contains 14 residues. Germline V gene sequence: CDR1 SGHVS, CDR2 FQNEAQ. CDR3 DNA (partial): TGTGCCAGCAGCCCTAGTGGCCCGAACACTGAA. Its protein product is CASSPSGPNTE. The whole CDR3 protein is CASSPSGPNTEAFF.

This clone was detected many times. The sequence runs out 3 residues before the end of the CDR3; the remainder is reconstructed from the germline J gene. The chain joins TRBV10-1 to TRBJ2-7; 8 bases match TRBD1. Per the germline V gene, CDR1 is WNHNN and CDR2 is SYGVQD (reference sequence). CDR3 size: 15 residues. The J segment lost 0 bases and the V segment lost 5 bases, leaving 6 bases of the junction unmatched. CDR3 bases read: TGCGCCAGCAGTTCTGGACAGGGAATCTCCTACGAG. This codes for CASSSGQGISYE. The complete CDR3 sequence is CASSSGQGISYEQYF.

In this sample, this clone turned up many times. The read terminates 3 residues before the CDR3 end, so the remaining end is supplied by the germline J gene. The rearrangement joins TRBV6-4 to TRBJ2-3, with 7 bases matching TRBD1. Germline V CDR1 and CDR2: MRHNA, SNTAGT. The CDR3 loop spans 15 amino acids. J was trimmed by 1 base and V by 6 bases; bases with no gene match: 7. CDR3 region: CASRLQGFGTDTQYF. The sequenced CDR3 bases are TGTGCCAGCAGGCTACAGGGGTTTGGCACAGATACG.

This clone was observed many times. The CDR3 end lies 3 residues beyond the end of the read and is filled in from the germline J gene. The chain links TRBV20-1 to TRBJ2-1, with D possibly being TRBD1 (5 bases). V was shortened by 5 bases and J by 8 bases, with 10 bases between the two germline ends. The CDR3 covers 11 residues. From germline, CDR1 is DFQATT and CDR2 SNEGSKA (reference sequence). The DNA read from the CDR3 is TGCAGTGCTTTTTGGGGCGATGAG. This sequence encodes CSAFWGDE. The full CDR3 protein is CSAFWGDEQFF.

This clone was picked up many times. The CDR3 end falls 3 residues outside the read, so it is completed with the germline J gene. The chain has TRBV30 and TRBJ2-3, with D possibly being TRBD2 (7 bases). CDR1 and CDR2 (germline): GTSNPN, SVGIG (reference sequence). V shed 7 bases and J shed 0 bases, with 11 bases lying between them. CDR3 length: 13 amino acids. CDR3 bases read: TGTGCCTCGGGGGGCCCGAGCACAGATACG. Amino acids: CASGGPSTDT. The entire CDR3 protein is CASGGPSTDTQYF.

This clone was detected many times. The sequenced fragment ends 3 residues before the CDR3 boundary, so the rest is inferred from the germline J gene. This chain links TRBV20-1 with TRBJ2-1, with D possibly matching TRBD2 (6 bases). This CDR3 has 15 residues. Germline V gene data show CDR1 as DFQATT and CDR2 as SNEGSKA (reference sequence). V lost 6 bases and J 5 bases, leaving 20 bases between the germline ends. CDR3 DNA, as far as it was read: TGCAGTGCGAAAACCGGGACTCGGCACCACAATGAG. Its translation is CSAKTGTRHHNE. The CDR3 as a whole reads CSAKTGTRHHNEQFF.

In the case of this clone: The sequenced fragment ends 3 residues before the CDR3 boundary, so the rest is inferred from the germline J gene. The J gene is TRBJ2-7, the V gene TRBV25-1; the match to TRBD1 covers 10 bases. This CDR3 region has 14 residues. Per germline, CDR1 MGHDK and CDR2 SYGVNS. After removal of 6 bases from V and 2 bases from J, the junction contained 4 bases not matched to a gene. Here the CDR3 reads CASRGDRGPYEQYF. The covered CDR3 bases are TGTGCCAGCAGGGGGGACAGGGGTCCCTACGAG.

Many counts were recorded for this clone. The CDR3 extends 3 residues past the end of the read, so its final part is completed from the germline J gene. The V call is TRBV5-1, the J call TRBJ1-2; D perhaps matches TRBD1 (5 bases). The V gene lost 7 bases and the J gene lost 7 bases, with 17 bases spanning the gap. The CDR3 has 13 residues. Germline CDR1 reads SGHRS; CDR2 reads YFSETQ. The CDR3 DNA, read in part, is TGCGCCAGCGAAGGGGAGACAGAACTTGGC. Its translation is CASEGETELG. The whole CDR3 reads CASEGETELGYTF.

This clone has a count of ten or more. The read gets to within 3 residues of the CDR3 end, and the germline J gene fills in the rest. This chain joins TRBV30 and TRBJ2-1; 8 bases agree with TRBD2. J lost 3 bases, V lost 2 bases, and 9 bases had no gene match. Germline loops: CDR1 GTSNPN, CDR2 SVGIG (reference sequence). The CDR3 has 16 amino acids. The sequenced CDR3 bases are TGTGCCTGGAGTCATGATTTAGCGGGAAGCTACAATGAG. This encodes CAWSHDLAGSYNE. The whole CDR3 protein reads CAWSHDLAGSYNEQFF.

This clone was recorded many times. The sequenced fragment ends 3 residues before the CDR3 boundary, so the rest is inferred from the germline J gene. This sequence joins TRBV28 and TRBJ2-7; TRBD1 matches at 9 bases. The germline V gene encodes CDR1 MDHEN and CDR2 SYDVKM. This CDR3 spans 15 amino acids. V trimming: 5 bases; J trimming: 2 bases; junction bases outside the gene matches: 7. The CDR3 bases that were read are TGTGCCAGCAGTCTCTGGGGACAGGGTACCTACGAG. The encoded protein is CASSLWGQGTYE. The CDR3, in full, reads CASSLWGQGTYEQYF. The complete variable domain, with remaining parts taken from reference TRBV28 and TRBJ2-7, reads DVKVTQSSRYLVKRTGEKVFLECVQDMDHENMFWYRQDPGLGLRLIYFSYDVKMKEKGDIPEGYSVSREKKERFSLILESASTNQTSMYLCASSLWGQGTYEQYFGPGTRLTVT.

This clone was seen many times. CDR3 residues: CASRSGVMNTEAFF. CDR3 DNA (partial): TGCGCCAGCAGATCCGGGGTAATGAACACTGAA. The chain employs TRBV5-1 and TRBJ1-1, with unresolved D. The read finishes 3 residues shy of the CDR3 end, and the germline J gene is used to complete it. V lost 5 bases and J lost 0, with 11 bases in between. The CDR3 has 14 residues. The germline gives CDR1 SGHRS, CDR2 YFSETQ.